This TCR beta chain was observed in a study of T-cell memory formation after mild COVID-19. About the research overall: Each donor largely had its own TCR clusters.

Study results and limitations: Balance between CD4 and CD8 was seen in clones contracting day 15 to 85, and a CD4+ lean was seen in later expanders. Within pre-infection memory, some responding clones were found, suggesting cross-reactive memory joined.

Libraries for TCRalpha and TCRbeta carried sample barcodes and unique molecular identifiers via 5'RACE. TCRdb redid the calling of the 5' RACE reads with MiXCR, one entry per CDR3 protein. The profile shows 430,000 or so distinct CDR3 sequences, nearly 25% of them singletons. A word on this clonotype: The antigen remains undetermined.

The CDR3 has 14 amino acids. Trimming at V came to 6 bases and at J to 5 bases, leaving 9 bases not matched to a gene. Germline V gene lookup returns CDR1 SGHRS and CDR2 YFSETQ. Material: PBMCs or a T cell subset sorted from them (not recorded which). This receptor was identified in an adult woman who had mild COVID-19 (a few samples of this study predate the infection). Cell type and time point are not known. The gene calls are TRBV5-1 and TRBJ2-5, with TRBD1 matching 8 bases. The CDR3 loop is CASTTTGAGETQYF. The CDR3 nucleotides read TGCGCCAGCACCACGACAGGGGCGGGGGAGACCCAGTACTTC.